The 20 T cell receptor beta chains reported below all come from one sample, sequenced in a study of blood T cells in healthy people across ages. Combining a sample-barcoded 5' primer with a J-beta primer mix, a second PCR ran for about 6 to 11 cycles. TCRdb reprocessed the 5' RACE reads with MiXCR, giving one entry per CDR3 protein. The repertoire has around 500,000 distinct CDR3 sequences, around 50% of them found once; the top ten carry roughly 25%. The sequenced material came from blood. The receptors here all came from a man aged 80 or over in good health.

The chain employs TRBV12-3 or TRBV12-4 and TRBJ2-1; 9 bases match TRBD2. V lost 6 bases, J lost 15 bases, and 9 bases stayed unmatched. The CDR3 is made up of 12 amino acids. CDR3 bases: TGTGCCAGCAGGGGACTGGCGGGAGGGATGTTCTTC. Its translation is CASRGLAGGMFF.

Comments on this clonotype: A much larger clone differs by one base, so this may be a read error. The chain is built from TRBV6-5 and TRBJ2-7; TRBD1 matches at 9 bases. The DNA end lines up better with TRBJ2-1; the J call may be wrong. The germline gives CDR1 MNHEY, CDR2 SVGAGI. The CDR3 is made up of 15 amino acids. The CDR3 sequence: CASSRDGTGLDEQFF. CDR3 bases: TGTGCCAGCAGCCGTGACGGGACAGGGTTGGATGAGCAGTTCTTC.

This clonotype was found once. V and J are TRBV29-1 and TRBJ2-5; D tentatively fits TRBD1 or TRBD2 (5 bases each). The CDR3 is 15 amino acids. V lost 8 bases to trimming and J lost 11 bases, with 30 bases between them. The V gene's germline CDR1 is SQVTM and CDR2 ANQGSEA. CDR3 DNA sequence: TGCAGCATTAGATCGGGGCTGGGTGGTAGCAATGAGCAGTACTTC. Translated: CSIRSGLGGSNEQYF.

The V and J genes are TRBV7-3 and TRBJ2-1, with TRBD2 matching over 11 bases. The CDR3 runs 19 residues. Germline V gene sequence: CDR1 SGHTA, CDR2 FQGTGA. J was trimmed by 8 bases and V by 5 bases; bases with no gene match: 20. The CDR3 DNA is TGTGCCAGCAGCCCATATTCTATAGCCCTAGCGGGGGGAGGCGATGAGCAGTTCTTC. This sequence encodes CASSPYSIALAGGGDEQFF.

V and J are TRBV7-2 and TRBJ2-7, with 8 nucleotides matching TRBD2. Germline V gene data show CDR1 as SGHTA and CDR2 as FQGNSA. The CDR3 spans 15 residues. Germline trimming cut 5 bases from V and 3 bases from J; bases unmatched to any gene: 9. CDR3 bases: TGTGCCAGCAGCGATCAAGCGGGAGACTACTACGAGCAGTACTTC. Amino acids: CASSDQAGDYYEQYF.

The CDR3, as DNA: TGTGCCAGCAGTAGCCCCAGGGGAAGCAATCAGCCCCAGCATTTT. This sequence encodes CASSSPRGSNQPQHF. The rearrangement joins TRBV6-2 or TRBV6-3 to TRBJ1-5, with D perhaps matching TRBD1 (6 bases). V was pared by 5 bases and J by 1 base, with 12 bases between. This CDR3 is 15 amino acids long. CDR1 and CDR2 from the germline V gene are MNHEY and SVGEGT.

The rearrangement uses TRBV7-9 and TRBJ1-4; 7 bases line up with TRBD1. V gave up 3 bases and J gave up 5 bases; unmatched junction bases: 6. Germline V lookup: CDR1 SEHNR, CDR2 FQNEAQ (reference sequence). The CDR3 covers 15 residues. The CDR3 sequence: CASSFTGTDNEKLFF. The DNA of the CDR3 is TGTGCCAGCAGCTTCACCGGGACAGACAATGAAAAACTGTTTTTT.

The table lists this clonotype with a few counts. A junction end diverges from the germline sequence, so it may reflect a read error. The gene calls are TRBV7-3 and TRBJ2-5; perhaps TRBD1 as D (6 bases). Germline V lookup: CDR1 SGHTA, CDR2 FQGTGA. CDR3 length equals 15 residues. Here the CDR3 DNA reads TGTGCTAGCAGCTTAGCGAGTGACAGGCAAGCGACCCAGTACTTC. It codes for CASSLASDRQATQYF.

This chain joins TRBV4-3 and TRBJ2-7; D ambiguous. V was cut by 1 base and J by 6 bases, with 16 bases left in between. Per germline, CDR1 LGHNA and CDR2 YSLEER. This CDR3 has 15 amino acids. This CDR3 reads CASSQGSRTRGEQYF. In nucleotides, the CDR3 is TGCGCCAGCAGCCAAGGCTCACGGACCAGAGGCGAGCAGTACTTC.

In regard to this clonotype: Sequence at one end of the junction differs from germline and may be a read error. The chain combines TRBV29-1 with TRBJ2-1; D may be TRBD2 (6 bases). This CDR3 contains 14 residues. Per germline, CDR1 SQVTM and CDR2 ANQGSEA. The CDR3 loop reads CSVSPAGPYNERFF. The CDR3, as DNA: TGCAGCGTTTCCCCGGCGGGACCCTACAATGAGCGGTTCTTC.

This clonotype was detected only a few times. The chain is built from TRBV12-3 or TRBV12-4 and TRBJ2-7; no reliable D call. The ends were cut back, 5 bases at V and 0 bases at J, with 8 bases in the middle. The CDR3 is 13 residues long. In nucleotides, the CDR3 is TGTGCCAGCAGTGTAGGTCTCTCCTACGAGCAGTACTTC. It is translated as CASSVGLSYEQYF.

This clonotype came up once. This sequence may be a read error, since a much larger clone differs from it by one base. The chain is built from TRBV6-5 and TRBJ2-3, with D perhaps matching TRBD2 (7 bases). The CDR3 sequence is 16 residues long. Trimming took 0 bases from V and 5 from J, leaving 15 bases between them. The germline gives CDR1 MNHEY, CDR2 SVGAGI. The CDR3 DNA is TGTGCCAGCAGTTACTCCCCCCCGGGGGGCGGAGATACGCAGTATTTT. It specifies CASSYSPPGGGDTQYF.

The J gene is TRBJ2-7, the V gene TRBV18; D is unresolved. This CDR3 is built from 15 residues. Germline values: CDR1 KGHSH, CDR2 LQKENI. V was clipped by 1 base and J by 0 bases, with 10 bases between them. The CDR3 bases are TGTGCCAGCTCACCACGGTGGGCTAGCTCCTACGAGCAGTACTTC. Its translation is CASSPRWASSYEQYF.

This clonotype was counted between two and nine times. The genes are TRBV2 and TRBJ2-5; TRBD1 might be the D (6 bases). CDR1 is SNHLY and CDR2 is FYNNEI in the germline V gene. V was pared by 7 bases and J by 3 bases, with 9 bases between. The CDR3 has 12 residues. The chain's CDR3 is CASTDSKETQYF. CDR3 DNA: TGTGCCAGCACGGACAGCAAAGAGACCCAGTACTTC. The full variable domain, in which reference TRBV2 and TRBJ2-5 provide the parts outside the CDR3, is EPEVTQTPSHQVTQMGQEVILRCVPISNHLYFYWYRQILGQKVEFLVSFYNNEISEKSEIFDDQFSVERPDGSNFTLKIRSTKLEDSAMYFCASTDSKETQYFGPGTRLLVL.

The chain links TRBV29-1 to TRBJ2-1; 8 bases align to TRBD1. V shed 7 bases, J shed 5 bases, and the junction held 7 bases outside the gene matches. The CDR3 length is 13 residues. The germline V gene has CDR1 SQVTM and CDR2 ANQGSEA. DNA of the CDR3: TGCAGCGCCGCCGGACAGGGACACAATGAGCAGTTCTTC. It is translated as CSAAGQGHNEQFF.

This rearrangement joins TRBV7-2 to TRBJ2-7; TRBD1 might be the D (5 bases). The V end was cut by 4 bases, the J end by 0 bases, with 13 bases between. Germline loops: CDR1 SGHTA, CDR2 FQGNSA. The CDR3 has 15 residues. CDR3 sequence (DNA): TGTGCCAGCAGCTCAATCGACAGATCCTCCTACGAGCAGTACTTC. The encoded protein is CASSSIDRSSYEQYF.

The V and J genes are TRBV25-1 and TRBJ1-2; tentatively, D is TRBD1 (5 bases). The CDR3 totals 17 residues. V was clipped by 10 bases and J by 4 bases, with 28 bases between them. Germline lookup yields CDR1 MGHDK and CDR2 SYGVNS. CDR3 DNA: TGTGCCACCCAGGGCGGGACGACCCGGATGGGATTCTATGGCTACACCTTC. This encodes CATQGGTTRMGFYGYTF.

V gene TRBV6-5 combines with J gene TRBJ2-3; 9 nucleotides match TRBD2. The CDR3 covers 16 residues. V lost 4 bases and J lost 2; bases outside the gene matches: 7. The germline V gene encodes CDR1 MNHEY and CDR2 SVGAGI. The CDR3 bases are TGTGCCAGCAGTTCAGGGCGGGGGGGCCTCACAGATACGCAGTATTTT. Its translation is CASSSGRGGLTDTQYF.

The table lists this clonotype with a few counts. The CDR3 sequence is CASSPSKNREHRGDTQYF. CDR3 sequence (DNA): TGTGCCAGCAGCCCGTCCAAAAACAGGGAACACAGGGGAGATACGCAGTATTTT. This rearrangement joins TRBV7-2 to TRBJ2-3; TRBD1 matches at 7 bases. The CDR3 totals 18 residues. Germline V gene sequence: CDR1 SGHTA, CDR2 FQGNSA. V lost 5 bases and J lost 5; bases outside the gene matches: 19.

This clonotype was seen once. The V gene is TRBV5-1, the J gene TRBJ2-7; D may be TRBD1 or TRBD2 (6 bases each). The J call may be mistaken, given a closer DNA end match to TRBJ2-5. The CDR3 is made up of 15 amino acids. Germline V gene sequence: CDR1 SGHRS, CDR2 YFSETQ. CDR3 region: CASSQGGNKGETQYF. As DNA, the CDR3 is TGCGCCAGCAGCCAAGGGGGGAACAAGGGCGAGACCCAGTACTTC.